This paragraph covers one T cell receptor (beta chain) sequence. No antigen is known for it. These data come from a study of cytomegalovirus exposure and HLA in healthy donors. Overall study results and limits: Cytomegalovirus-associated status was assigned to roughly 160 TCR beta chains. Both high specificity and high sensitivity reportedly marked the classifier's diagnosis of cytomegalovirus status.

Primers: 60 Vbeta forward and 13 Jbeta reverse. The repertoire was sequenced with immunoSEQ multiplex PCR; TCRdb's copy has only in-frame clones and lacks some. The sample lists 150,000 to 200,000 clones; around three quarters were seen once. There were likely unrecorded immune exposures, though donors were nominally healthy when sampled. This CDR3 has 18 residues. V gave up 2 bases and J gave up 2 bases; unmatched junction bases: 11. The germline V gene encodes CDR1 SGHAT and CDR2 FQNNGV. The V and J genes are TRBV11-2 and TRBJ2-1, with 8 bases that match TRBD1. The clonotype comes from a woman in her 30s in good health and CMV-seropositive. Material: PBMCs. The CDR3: CASSLLSQGQAPYNEQFF. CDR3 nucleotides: TGTGCCAGCAGCTTACTAAGTCAGGGACAGGCTCCCTACAATGAGCAGTTCTTC.